One sample yielded the 6 T cell receptor beta chains listed below, sequenced in a study of CD4 T cells in relation to SARS-CoV-2 and coronaviruses. Repertoires were generated with immunoSEQ multiplex PCR, while TCRdb's copy carries only in-frame clones and drops some. The repertoire holds roughly 57,000 clones, with around 86% as singletons. Unexposed donor CD4+ T cells date from about 2011-2018, before the COVID-19 pandemic. The sample consisted of memory CD4+ T cells from PBMCs. All receptors come from a human donor in good health.

This clone was counted a single time. The genes are TRBV28 and TRBJ2-7, with D perhaps matching TRBD2 (6 bases). Germline loops: CDR1 MDHEN, CDR2 SYDVKM. The CDR3 extends over 15 amino acids. Trimming removed 6 bases from V and 4 bases from J, with 19 bases in between. The CDR3 spells CASSYASGVKYEQYF. CDR3 nucleotide sequence: TGTGCCAGCAGCTATGCGTCGGGGGTAAAGTACGAGCAGTACTTC.

The rearrangement joins TRBV2 to TRBJ2-3; D is unclear. The V end lost 3 bases, the J end lost 9 bases, and 19 bases lay between the germline ends. The CDR3 is made up of 15 amino acids. Germline V gene sequence: CDR1 SNHLY, CDR2 FYNNEI. CDR3 sequence: CASSDIGLPQGTQYF. The CDR3, as DNA: TGTGCCAGCAGTGACATCGGGCTACCTCAAGGAACGCAGTATTTT.

This chain links TRBV27 with TRBJ2-2; TRBD2 aligns across 10 bases. CDR1 is MNHEY and CDR2 is SMNVEV in the germline V gene (reference sequence). The CDR3 runs 17 residues. V lost 5 bases and J lost 3; bases outside the gene matches: 9. In DNA, the CDR3 is TGTGCCAGCAGTCAATTAGCGGGAGGAGGGGACACCGGGGAGCTGTTTTTT. Translation: CASSQLAGGGDTGELFF.

This clone was found once. The CDR3 region is CASSLGGQGYEQYF. The DNA of the CDR3 is TGCGCCAGCAGCTTAGGGGGACAGGGTTACGAGCAGTACTTC. The chain employs TRBV5-1 and TRBJ2-7; 9 bases align to TRBD1. Germline-derived CDR1 and CDR2 are SGHRS and YFSETQ. This CDR3 spans 14 amino acids. Trimming at V came to 2 bases and at J to 4 bases, leaving 4 bases not matched to a gene.

The rearrangement joins TRBV28 to TRBJ2-4; perhaps TRBD2 as D (6 bases). The V gene lost 5 bases and the J gene lost 0 bases, with 20 bases spanning the gap. Per the germline V gene, CDR1 is MDHEN and CDR2 is SYDVKM. The CDR3 contains 18 residues. The CDR3 reads CASSPFRTTSAAKNIQYF. The DNA of the CDR3 is TGTGCCAGCAGTCCGTTTAGGACTACGTCCGCAGCCAAAAACATTCAGTACTTC.

The rearrangement uses TRBV28 and TRBJ2-7; D is undetermined. V dropped 1 base and J dropped 2 bases, with 21 bases sitting between them. The CDR3 has 18 amino acids. CDR1 MDHEN and CDR2 SYDVKM come from the germline V gene. CDR3 in DNA: TGTGCCAGCAGTTTATATCGTATCGGTAGGGTGCGCCCCTACGAGCAGTACTTC. Residues: CASSLYRIGRVRPYEQYF. Using reference TRBV28 and TRBJ2-7 for the parts outside the CDR3, the full variable domain is DVKVTQSSRYLVKRTGEKVFLECVQDMDHENMFWYRQDPGLGLRLIYFSYDVKMKEKGDIPEGYSVSREKKERFSLILESASTNQTSMYLCASSLYRIGRVRPYEQYFGPGTRLTVT.